Following are 14 T cell receptor beta chains from one sample sequenced in a study of cytomegalovirus exposure and HLA in healthy donors. Profiling relied on immunoSEQ multiplex PCR, and the TCRdb table lists in-frame clones only, not all of them. The top ten clones hold under 2.5% of a sample with approximately 130,000 clones, over 75% of them seen once. The sample comprised PBMCs. These receptors all stem from a woman between 25 and 40 years old in good health and CMV-seronegative.

Only one count was recorded for this clone. V is TRBV14 and J is TRBJ2-3; no clear D gene. The CDR3 covers 13 residues. The germline V and J ends were trimmed by 0 bases and 4 bases, with 5 bases remaining between them. Germline V gives CDR1 SGHDN, CDR2 FVKESK. Here the CDR3 reads CASSQDLSDTQYF. CDR3 nucleotide sequence: TGTGCCAGCAGCCAAGATCTGTCAGATACGCAGTATTTT.

The chain links TRBV27 to TRBJ2-2; weak D call: TRBD1 (5 bases). V lost 5 bases, J lost 0 bases, and 16 bases lay in between. The CDR3 contains 17 residues. Germline values: CDR1 MNHEY, CDR2 SMNVEV (reference sequence). CDR3 in DNA: TGTGCCAGCAGTCCAGGTTGGGGCAAACCGAACACCGGGGAGCTGTTTTTT. As protein: CASSPGWGKPNTGELFF.

The genes are TRBV9 and TRBJ2-1, with TRBD2 matching over 9 bases. The V segment lost 2 bases and the J segment 7 bases; nucleotides outside the gene matches: 10. Germline V lookup: CDR1 SGDLS, CDR2 YYNGEE. The length of the CDR3 is 16 residues. The CDR3 region has the DNA TGTGCCAGCAGCGTTGGGCGGGGGGGCTTAGGAAATGAGCAGTTCTTC. Amino acids: CASSVGRGGLGNEQFF. Variable domain in full (rest from reference TRBV9 and TRBJ2-1): DSGVTQTPKHLITATGQRVTLRCSPRSGDLSVYWYQQSLDQGLQFLIQYYNGEERAKGNILERFSAQQFPDLHSELNLSSLELGDSALYFCASSVGRGGLGNEQFFGPGTRLTVL.

The chain joins TRBV19 to TRBJ2-1; TRBD1 matches at 10 bases. Germline V gives CDR1 LNHDA, CDR2 SQIVND (reference sequence). CDR3 length: 14 amino acids. Unmatched junction bases numbered 4, after V lost 6 bases and J lost 5 bases. The CDR3: CASRDRGRDNEQFF. CDR3 nucleotides: TGTGCCAGTAGAGACAGGGGGCGCGACAATGAGCAGTTCTTC.

As regards this clone: Compared with germline, one end of the junction differs, possibly owing to a read error. The V and J genes are TRBV30 and TRBJ1-4; 10 nucleotides line up with TRBD1. The CDR3 is made up of 15 amino acids. Germline V gives CDR1 GTSNPN, CDR2 SVGIG (reference sequence). In DNA, the CDR3 is TGTGCCTGGAGTTTCCTGGGACAGGGGAGCGAAAACCTGTTTTTT. Encoded protein: CAWSFLGQGSENLFF. The variable domain in full, with the rest retrieved from reference TRBV30 and TRBJ1-4, is SQTIHQWPATLVQPVGSPLSLECTVEGTSNPNLYWYRQAAGRGLQLLFYSVGIGQISSEVPQNLSASRPQDRQFILSSKKLLLSDSGFYLCAWSFLGQGSENLFFGSGTQLSVL.

This clone was recorded once. This chain connects TRBV15 to TRBJ1-2, with unresolved D. V was clipped by 0 bases and J by 4 bases, with 18 bases between them. Germline V gene data show CDR1 as LNHNV and CDR2 as YYDKDF (reference sequence). The CDR3 totals 17 residues. The CDR3: CATSRDLSRGSPYGYTF. DNA for the CDR3: TGTGCCACCAGCAGAGATCTCTCGCGGGGTAGTCCCTATGGCTACACCTTC.

The rearrangement joins TRBV11-2 to TRBJ1-2; unclear D gene. CDR3 length equals 12 residues. The V end lost 5 bases, the J end lost 4 bases, and 8 bases lay between the germline ends. Germline CDR1 reads SGHAT; CDR2 reads FQNNGV. CDR3 DNA: TGTGCCAGCAGCCTGGACTCCTATGGCTACACCTTC. This encodes CASSLDSYGYTF.

This clone appeared a single time. The genes are TRBV14 and TRBJ2-5, with TRBD2 as a possible D gene (5 bases). The CDR3 extends over 14 amino acids. The V end was cut by 5 bases, the J end by 5 bases, with 15 bases between. Germline V CDR1 and CDR2: SGHDN, FVKESK. The CDR3 spells CASSSEGDWETQYF. As DNA, the CDR3 is TGTGCCAGCAGCTCCGAGGGAGACTGGGAGACCCAGTACTTC.

The chain links TRBV19 to TRBJ1-1, with unresolved D. Trimming removed 2 bases from V and 3 bases from J, with 13 bases in between. This CDR3 comprises 15 residues. The V gene's germline CDR1 is LNHDA and CDR2 SQIVND (reference sequence). CDR3 DNA sequence: TGTGCCAGTAGTATAATAGGAGGGTACTACACTGAAGCTTTCTTT. Its translation is CASSIIGGYYTEAFF.

The genes are TRBV15 and TRBJ2-1; D perhaps matches TRBD1 (5 bases). V lost 1 base and J 8 bases, leaving 15 bases between the germline ends. Germline CDR1 is LNHNV and CDR2 is YYDKDF (reference sequence). This CDR3 is 15 amino acids long. DNA of the CDR3: TGTGCCACCAGCAGAGCCTACCAGGGTTTCGATGAGCAGTTCTTC. Translating gives CATSRAYQGFDEQFF.

The chain combines TRBV5-1 with TRBJ1-2, with no clear D. This CDR3 is 13 amino acids long. Germline-derived CDR1 and CDR2 are SGHRS and YFSETQ. The germline V and J ends were trimmed by 0 bases and 4 bases, with 7 bases remaining between them. CDR3 coding DNA: TGCGCCAGCAGCTTGGCGGGGAGCTATGGCTACACCTTC. Protein product: CASSLAGSYGYTF.

This chain joins TRBV7-9 and TRBJ2-3; 8 bases are shared with TRBD2. Germline CDR1 SEHNR, CDR2 FQNEAQ (reference sequence). The CDR3 length is 15 residues. Trimming at V came to 6 bases and at J to 4 bases, leaving 9 bases not matched to a gene. CDR3 region: CASRRRGVVSDTQYF. The CDR3 DNA follows: TGTGCCAGCAGGCGGCGGGGGGTAGTCTCAGATACGCAGTATTTT.

Written as DNA, the CDR3 is TGTGCCACCCTGGACAGGGAAGAGCCCGATGCCACTGAAGCTTTCTTT. Amino acids: CATLDREEPDATEAFF. J is TRBJ1-1 and V is TRBV21-1; TRBD1 is taken as the D call from the table, unchecked against the DNA. TRBV21-1 is a listed pseudogene. This CDR3 is 16 amino acids long.

This clone was seen more than once but under ten times. The V gene is TRBV11-1, the J gene TRBJ2-7; 8 bases are shared with TRBD1. With V trimmed by 8 bases and J by 6 bases, 12 bases remained unmatched. This CDR3 spans 14 amino acids. CDR1 is SGHAT, CDR2 FQDESV, per germline (reference sequence). CDR3 in amino acids: CASGQGRRFGEQYF. DNA for the CDR3: TGTGCCAGCGGACAGGGTAGGAGGTTTGGCGAGCAGTACTTC.